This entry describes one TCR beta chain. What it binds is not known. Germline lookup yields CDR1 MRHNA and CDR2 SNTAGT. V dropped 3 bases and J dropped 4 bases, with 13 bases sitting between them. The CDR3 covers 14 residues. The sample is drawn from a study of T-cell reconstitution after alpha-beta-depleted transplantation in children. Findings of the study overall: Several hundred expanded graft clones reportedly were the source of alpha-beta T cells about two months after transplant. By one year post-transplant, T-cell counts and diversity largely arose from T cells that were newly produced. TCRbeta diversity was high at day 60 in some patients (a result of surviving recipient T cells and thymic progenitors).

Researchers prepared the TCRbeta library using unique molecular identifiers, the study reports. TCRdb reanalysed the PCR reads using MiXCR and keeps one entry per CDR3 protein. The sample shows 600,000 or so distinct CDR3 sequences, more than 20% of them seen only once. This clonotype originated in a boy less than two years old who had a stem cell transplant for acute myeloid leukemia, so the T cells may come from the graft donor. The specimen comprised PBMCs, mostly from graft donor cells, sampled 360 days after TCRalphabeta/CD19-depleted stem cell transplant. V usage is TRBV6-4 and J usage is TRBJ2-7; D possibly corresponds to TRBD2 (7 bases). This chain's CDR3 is CASSEVGGRYEQYF. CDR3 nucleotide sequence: TGTGCCAGCAGTGAGGTGGGGGGGCGTTACGAGCAGTACTTC.